This T cell receptor beta chain was identified in a study of cytomegalovirus exposure and HLA in healthy donors. Turning to this clone: Its antigen is unidentified.

Notes on the study in general: Judged likely to be a sequencing artifact was a cluster of highly shared sequence variants. Per published accounts, TCR beta sequences correctly predicted the HLA-A and HLA-B alleles of most subjects. An analysis that came later showed most CMV-associated TCR beta chains appearing HLA-restricted. Most TCR sequences were seen very rarely across donors, but some public TCRs occurred in many.

Trimming stripped 0 bases from V and 0 bases from J, with 12 bases between. This CDR3 has 17 residues. Germline V gene sequence: CDR1 LNHNV, CDR2 YYDKDF (reference sequence). PCR primers comprised 60 Vbeta and 13 Jbeta primers. TCRdb's copy holds only in-frame clones and misses some; the assay was immunoSEQ multiplex PCR. The sample has 150,000 to 200,000 clones; approximately 80% are singletons. The sample was PBMCs. The source is a woman in her twenties or thirties in good health and CMV-seropositive. The chain recombines TRBV15 with TRBJ2-4; TRBD1 might be the D (6 bases). The CDR3 nucleotides are TGTGCCACCAGCAGAGAGACAGGCCGGATAGCCAAAAACATTCAGTACTTC. It is translated as CATSRETGRIAKNIQYF.